These T cell receptor beta chains were read from a single sample in a study of shared clonotypes between healthy human individuals. Sequencing used immunoSEQ multiplex PCR; TCRdb keeps in-frame clones, though not all of them. The repertoire holds 650,000 to 750,000 clones, with around 72% as singletons. The sequencing sample was made of memory CD4+ T cells sorted from blood. These receptors all stem from a woman in her thirties in good health. Each CDR3 is given with its conserved first and last residue. The order of the fields is V gene, clone size, CDR3 length, J gene, CDR3 protein. Clone sizes are given selectively: once, few, many, or a class where the clone is expanded.

>TRBV19|few|17|TRBJ2-2
CASSPRGVSANTGELFF
>TRBV6-4|-|15|TRBJ1-2
CASSDAHSGINGYTF
>TRBV19|-|16|TRBJ2-1
CASTETGTNIYNEQFF
>TRBV4-1|-|15|TRBJ2-7
CASSQVTSGNYEQYF
>TRBV11-3|-|15|TRBJ2-2
CASSRGQGSTGELFF
>TRBV18|-|13|TRBJ2-7
CASSPGYPYEQYF
>TRBV4-1|many|17|TRBJ2-1
CASSTTGLKSSYNEQFF
>TRBV28|-|14|TRBJ1-4
CASSTAGTNEKLFF
>TRBV9|-|16|TRBJ1-4
CASSVGTGGHNEKLFF
>TRBV10-2|-|12|TRBJ1-4
CASSEIRGKLFF
>TRBV7-2|once|14|TRBJ2-7
CASSGPGGPYEQYF
>TRBV10-2|-|14|TRBJ2-7
CASSPRQGMGEQYF
>TRBV30|once|14|TRBJ2-7
CAWVHRGSSYEQYF
>TRBV11-2|-|11|TRBJ2-7
CASSPQGEQYF
>TRBV14|few|15|TRBJ2-3
CASSDPYGGKDTQYF
>TRBV28|-|14|TRBJ1-1
CASSSETDTTEAFF
>TRBV7-8|few|15|TRBJ1-1
CASSPSPGQGVEAFF
>TRBV5-6|-|14|TRBJ1-2
CASSLFDRVYGYTF
>TRBV19|-|14|TRBJ1-5
CASSDQSYNQPQHF
>TRBV28|-|18|TRBJ2-7
CASSPAPSRWELAYEQYF
>TRBV28|-|15|TRBJ1-5
CASSLWGGPNQPQHF
>TRBV5-1|-|14|TRBJ1-2
CASSWGENNYGYTF
>TRBV6-4|few|11|TRBJ2-3
CASRTSGPMYF
>TRBV7-9|-|15|TRBJ2-7
CASSFESMGGGRQYF
>TRBV18|-|16|TRBJ2-7
CASSPRQAGESYEQYF
>TRBV19|-|15|TRBJ1-1
CASSIIGVRNTEAFF
>TRBV30|-|14|TRBJ1-1
CAWSRTGGYTEAFF
>TRBV29-1|-|13|TRBJ2-7
CSVDSGAGNEQYF
>TRBV5-5|-|15|TRBJ2-7
CASSFPARGHGEQYF
>TRBV5-1|-|15|TRBJ1-5
CASSPRTVRNQPQHF
>TRBV7-8|-|16|TRBJ2-3
CASSPPLREGIHTQYF
>TRBV19|-|13|TRBJ2-7
CASMGAPVYEQYF
>TRBV5-3|-|18|TRBJ2-3
CARSFGLAGGPGTDTQYF
>TRBV30|-|13|TRBJ2-7
CAWGTSGIGEQYF